The rows below give T cell receptor beta chains drawn from one sample of a study of beta chain features in type 1 diabetes. TCRdb's copy holds only in-frame clones and misses some; the assay was immunoSEQ multiplex PCR. The table shows some 270,000 clones, with over 12% occurring only once. The sequencing input was naive CD4+ T cells from blood. The receptors shown here come from a middle-aged woman in good health. Both conserved end residues are part of each CDR3. The order of the fields is J gene, D gene, clone size, V gene, CDR3 protein, CDR3 DNA. The D gene is left open where the match is weak. A clone size is listed for some rows: how often the clone was seen (once, few, many), or a class if it is expanded.

TRBJ1-2 | . | . | TRBV7-2 | CASSSKTGNYGYTF | TGTGCCAGCAGCTCCAAAACAGGGAACTATGGCTACACCTTC
TRBJ2-3 | TRBD1 | . | TRBV9 | CASSPKGQPSTDTQYF | TGTGCCAGCAGCCCAAAGGGACAGCCTAGCACAGATACGCAGTATTTT
TRBJ1-5 | TRBD1 | . | TRBV2 | CASSARRGQGQPQHF | TGTGCCAGCAGTGCCCGCAGGGGGCAAGGACAGCCCCAGCATTTT
TRBJ2-1 | TRBD2 | . | TRBV9 | CASSDGLAEKKNEQFF | TGTGCCAGCAGCGACGGACTAGCGGAAAAGAAGAATGAGCAGTTCTTC
TRBJ1-6 | TRBD1 | few | TRBV4-1 | CASSHSPSRQGARSPLHF | TGCGCCAGCAGCCATTCTCCGTCGAGACAGGGGGCAAGATCACCCCTCCACTTT
TRBJ1-2 | TRBD1 | few | TRBV5-1 | CASSWGQGGYGYTF | TGCGCCAGCAGCTGGGGACAGGGGGGCTATGGCTACACCTTC
TRBJ1-3 | . | few | TRBV6-6 | CASSSWTFTGNTIYF | TGTGCCAGCAGCTCCTGGACATTCACTGGAAACACCATATATTTT
TRBJ2-7 | . | . | TRBV4-1 | CASSQEFAYEQYF | TGCGCCAGCAGCCAAGAATTCGCCTACGAGCAGTACTTC
TRBJ2-3 | TRBD2 | few | TRBV5-1 | CASSYSGGQTTDTQYF | TGCGCCAGCAGCTATAGCGGGGGGCAAACTACAGATACGCAGTATTTT
TRBJ1-1 | . | . | TRBV7-9 | CASSLQENTEAFF | TGTGCCAGCAGCCTACAGGAGAACACTGAAGCTTTCTTT
TRBJ1-1 | TRBD1 | few | TRBV6-1 | CASSGQGATEAFF | TGTGCCAGCAGTGGACAGGGGGCCACTGAAGCTTTCTTT
TRBJ1-6 | . | . | TRBV7-9 | CASSLTDLAAYNSPLHF | TGTGCCAGCAGCCTGACGGACCTAGCAGCCTATAATTCACCCCTCCACTTT
TRBJ1-2 | . | . | TRBV6-1 | CASSRNYGYTF | TGTGCCAGCAGTCGTAACTATGGCTACACCTTC
TRBJ2-1 | . | . | TRBV2 | CASSAAGTGDEQFF | TGTGCCAGCAGTGCCGCCGGGACTGGGGATGAGCAGTTCTTC
TRBJ2-3 | . | few | TRBV15 | CATAGLGTDTQYF | TGTGCCACGGCGGGACTTGGCACAGATACGCAGTATTTT
TRBJ2-7 | TRBD1 | few | TRBV6-5 | CASSNGQGSYF | TGTGCCAGCAGTAATGGACAGGGGTCGTACTTC
TRBJ1-1 | . | . | TRBV15 | CATSRDSNEAFF | TGTGCCACCAGCAGAGATAGTAATGAAGCTTTCTTT
TRBJ1-1 | TRBD1 | . | TRBV9 | CASSVDPGGESTEAFF | TGTGCCAGCAGCGTCGACCCAGGGGGCGAAAGCACTGAAGCTTTCTTT
TRBJ2-3 | . | . | TRBV9 | CASSLLGLGTDTQYF | TGTGCCAGCAGTCTATTAGGACTGGGCACAGATACGCAGTATTTT
TRBJ2-7 | TRBD1 | . | TRBV18 | CASSSTGTGSYEQYF | TGTGCCAGCTCATCGACCGGGACAGGGTCCTACGAGCAGTACTTC
TRBJ2-7 | . | . | TRBV18 | CASSIQDSYEQYF | TGTGCCAGCTCAATACAGGATTCCTACGAGCAGTACTTC
TRBJ1-5 | TRBD1 | few | TRBV19 | CASTGTGYQPQHF | TGTGCCAGTACCGGGACAGGGTACCAGCCCCAGCATTTT
TRBJ2-1 | . | . | TRBV18 | CASSPLTGRGSDSEQFF | TGTGCCAGCTCACCATTAACCGGGAGAGGGTCAGATAGTGAGCAGTTCTTC
TRBJ2-5 | . | few | TRBV14 | CASSRHTADQETQYF | TGTGCCAGCAGCCGGCACACGGCGGACCAAGAGACCCAGTACTTC
TRBJ1-1 | . | few | TRBV11-2 | CASRSQGNTEAFF | TGTGCCAGCAGATCACAGGGGAACACTGAAGCTTTCTTT
TRBJ2-5 | TRBD2 | few | TRBV7-2 | CASSPIGGIKTQYF | TGTGCCAGCAGTCCAATCGGGGGGATCAAGACCCAGTACTTC
TRBJ2-3 | . | . | TRBV19 | CASSLGQNTDTQYF | TGTGCCAGTAGTCTCGGACAGAACACAGATACGCAGTATTTT
TRBJ2-7 | TRBD1 | . | TRBV14 | CASSQDFTGGEQYF | TGTGCCAGCAGCCAAGATTTCACAGGGGGCGAGCAGTACTTC
TRBJ2-3 | TRBD2 | few | TRBV7-6 | CASSLGAAGGGIDTQYF | TGTGCCAGCAGCTTAGGCGCGGCGGGGGGGGGCATAGATACGCAGTATTTT
TRBJ2-7 | TRBD2 | . | TRBV7-6 | CASSLGQRGNYEQYF | TGTGCCAGCAGCTTAGGCCAGCGGGGGAACTACGAGCAGTACTTC
TRBJ2-7 | . | few | TRBV6-5 | CASRPTVPSHEQYF | TGTGCCAGCAGGCCAACGGTACCGAGCCACGAGCAGTACTTC
TRBJ1-1 | TRBD1 | . | TRBV6-1 | CASNQQGGLEAFF | TGTGCCAGCAATCAACAGGGGGGCCTTGAAGCTTTCTTT
TRBJ1-4 | . | . | TRBV10-2 | CASSESTAPGVDEKLFF | TGCGCCAGCAGTGAGTCGACTGCTCCGGGGGTCGATGAAAAACTGTTTTTT
TRBJ1-5 | . | few | TRBV6-6 | CASTPGGYNQPQHF | TGTGCCAGCACCCCGGGGGGATACAATCAGCCCCAGCATTTT
TRBJ1-1 | . | . | TRBV29-1 | CSGQFTEAFF | TGCAGCGGTCAGTTCACTGAAGCTTTCTTT
TRBJ2-1 | TRBD1 | . | TRBV5-1 | CASSLSPGQGAWNEQFF | TGCGCCAGCAGCTTGAGTCCGGGACAGGGGGCTTGGAATGAGCAGTTCTTC
TRBJ2-1 | . | . | TRBV18 | CASSPSEGNEQFF | TGTGCCAGCTCACCAAGCGAGGGCAATGAGCAGTTCTTC
TRBJ2-7 | TRBD1 | . | TRBV9 | CASSLRTGSYEQYF | TGTGCCAGCAGCTTACGGACAGGGTCCTACGAGCAGTACTTC
TRBJ2-3 | TRBD1 | few | TRBV2 | CASSVRQGTDTQYF | TGTGCCAGCAGTGTTAGACAGGGGACAGATACGCAGTATTTT
TRBJ1-5 | . | few | TRBV14 | CASSQGVEQPQHF | TGTGCCAGCAGCCAAGGGGTGGAGCAGCCCCAGCATTTT
TRBJ2-1 | . | few | TRBV7-2 | CASSLARPTSNNEQFF | TGTGCCAGCAGCTTAGCGAGGCCCACTAGTAACAATGAGCAGTTCTTC